This T cell receptor (beta chain) was retrieved from a study of PD-L1 blockade in urothelial cancer. About the study: Twenty-five of 29 patients were males with bladder-origin urothelial cancer.

Per the germline V gene, CDR1 is LGHNA and CDR2 is YNFKEQ. V was clipped by 0 bases and J by 2 bases; unmatched bases: 0. This CDR3 region has 15 residues. Documented time point: pretreatment peripheral blood. TCRdb's table, derived via immunoSEQ multiplex PCR, lists solely in-frame clones and lacks some. Of just under 65,000 clones listed, more than 80% are singletons. V is TRBV4-2 and J is TRBJ1-2; 10 positions agree with TRBD1. Sequencing was performed on PBMCs, taken around atezolizumab (anti-PD-L1) treatment. This TCR derives from a man aged 65-85 years with urothelial cancer. Written as DNA, the CDR3 is TGTGCCAGCAGCCAAGAGACAGGGGGCAACTATGGCTACACCTTC. It yields the protein CASSQETGGNYGYTF.